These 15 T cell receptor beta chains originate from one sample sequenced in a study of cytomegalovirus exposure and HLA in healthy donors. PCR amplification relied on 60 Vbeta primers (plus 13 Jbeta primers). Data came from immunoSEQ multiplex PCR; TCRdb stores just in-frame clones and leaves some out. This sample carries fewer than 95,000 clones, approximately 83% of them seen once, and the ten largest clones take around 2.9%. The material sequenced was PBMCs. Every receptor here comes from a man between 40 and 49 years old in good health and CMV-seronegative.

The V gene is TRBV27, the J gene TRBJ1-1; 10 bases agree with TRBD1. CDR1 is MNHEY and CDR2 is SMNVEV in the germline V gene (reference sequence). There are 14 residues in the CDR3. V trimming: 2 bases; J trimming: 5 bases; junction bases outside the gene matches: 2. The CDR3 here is CASSLGTGVTEAFF. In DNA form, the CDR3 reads TGTGCCAGCAGTTTAGGGACAGGGGTAACTGAAGCTTTCTTT.

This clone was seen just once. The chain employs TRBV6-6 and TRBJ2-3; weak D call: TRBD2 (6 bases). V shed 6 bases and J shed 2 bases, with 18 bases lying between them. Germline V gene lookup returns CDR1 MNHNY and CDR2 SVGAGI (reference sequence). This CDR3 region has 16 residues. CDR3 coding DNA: TGTGCCAGCAGCCCTCCACCGGGGGACCCCACAGATACGCAGTATTTT. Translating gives CASSPPPGDPTDTQYF.

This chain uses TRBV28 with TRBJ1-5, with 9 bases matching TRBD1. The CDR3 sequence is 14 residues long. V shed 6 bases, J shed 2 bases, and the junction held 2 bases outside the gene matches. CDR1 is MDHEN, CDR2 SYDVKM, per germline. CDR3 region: CASRTGGGNQPQHF. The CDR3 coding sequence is TGTGCCAGCAGGACAGGGGGAGGCAATCAGCCCCAGCATTTT.

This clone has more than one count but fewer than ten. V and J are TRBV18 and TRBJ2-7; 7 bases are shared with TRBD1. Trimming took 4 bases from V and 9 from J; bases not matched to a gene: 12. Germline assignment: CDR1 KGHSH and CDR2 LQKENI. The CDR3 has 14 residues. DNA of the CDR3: TGTGCCAGCTCACTCTCGACAGGGTGGGGCGCGCAGTACTTC. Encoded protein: CASSLSTGWGAQYF.

CDR3 protein: CASSFGQGNQPQHF. Here the CDR3 DNA reads TGTGCCAGCAGCTTTGGACAGGGAAACCAGCCCCAGCATTTT. The chain carries TRBV7-8 and TRBJ1-5; 8 bases fit TRBD1. Losses at the gene ends were 3 bases for V and 7 bases for J; bases not matched to a gene: 5. CDR3 size: 14 residues. The V gene's germline CDR1 is SGHVS and CDR2 FQNEAQ.

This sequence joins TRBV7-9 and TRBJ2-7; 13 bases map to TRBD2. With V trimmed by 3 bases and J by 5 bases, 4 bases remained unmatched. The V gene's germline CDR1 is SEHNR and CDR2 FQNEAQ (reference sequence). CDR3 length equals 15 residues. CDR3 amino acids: CASSFGTSGAHEQYF. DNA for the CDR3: TGTGCCAGCAGCTTCGGGACTAGCGGGGCCCACGAGCAGTACTTC.

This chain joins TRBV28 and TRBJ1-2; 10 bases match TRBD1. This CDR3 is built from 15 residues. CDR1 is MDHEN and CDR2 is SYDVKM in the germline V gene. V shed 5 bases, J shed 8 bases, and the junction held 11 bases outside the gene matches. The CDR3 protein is CASSTPRTGGTGYTF. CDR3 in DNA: TGTGCCAGCAGTACACCTAGGACAGGGGGAACAGGCTACACCTTC.

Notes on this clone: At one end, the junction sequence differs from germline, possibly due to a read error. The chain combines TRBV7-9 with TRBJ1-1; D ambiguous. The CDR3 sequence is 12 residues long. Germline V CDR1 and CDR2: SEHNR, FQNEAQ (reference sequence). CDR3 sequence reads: CSSSFESAEAFF. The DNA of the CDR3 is TGTTCCAGCAGCTTTGAATCGGCTGAAGCTTTCTTT. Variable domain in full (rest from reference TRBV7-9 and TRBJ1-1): DTGVSQNPRHKITKRGQNVTFRCDPISEHNRLYWYRQTLGQGPEFLTYFQNEAQLEKSRLLSDRFSAERPKGSFSTLEIQRTEQGDSAMYLCSSSFESAEAFFGQGTRLTVV.

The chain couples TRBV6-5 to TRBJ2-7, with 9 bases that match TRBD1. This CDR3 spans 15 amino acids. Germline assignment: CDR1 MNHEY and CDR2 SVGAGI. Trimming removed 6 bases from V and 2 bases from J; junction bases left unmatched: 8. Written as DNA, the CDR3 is TGTGCCAGCAGGGGACAGGGCGGTACTCCCTACGAGCAGTACTTC. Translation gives CASRGQGGTPYEQYF.

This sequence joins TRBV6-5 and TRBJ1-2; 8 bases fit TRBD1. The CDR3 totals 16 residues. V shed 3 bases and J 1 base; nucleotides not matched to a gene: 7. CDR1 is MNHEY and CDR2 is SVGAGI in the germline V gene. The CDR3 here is CASSYPGDRGNYGYTF. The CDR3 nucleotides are TGTGCCAGCAGTTATCCTGGTGACAGGGGTAACTATGGCTACACCTTC.

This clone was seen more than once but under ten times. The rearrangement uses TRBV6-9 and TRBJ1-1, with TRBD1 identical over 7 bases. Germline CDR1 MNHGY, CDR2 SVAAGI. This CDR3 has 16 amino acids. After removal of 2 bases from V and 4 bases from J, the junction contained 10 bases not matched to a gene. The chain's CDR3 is CASSYPPTGPVTEAFF. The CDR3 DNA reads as TGTGCCAGCAGTTATCCTCCGACAGGGCCGGTCACTGAAGCTTTCTTT.

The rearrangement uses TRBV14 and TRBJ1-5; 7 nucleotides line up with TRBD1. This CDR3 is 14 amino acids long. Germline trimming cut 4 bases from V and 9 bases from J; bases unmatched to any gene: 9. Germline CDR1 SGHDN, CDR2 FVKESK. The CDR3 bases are TGTGCCAGCAGCCCCACAGGGGCCGAACGGCCCCAGCATTTT. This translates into CASSPTGAERPQHF.

The DNA of the CDR3 is TGTGCCAGCAGCCCGGGACTAGCCGGGGAGACCCAGTACTTC. This gives the protein CASSPGLAGETQYF. This rearrangement joins TRBV7-9 to TRBJ2-5, with 9 bases identical to TRBD2. The CDR3 consists of 14 residues. The trim removed 5 bases at V and 5 bases at J, leaving 6 bases unmatched. Germline V gives CDR1 SEHNR, CDR2 FQNEAQ (reference sequence).

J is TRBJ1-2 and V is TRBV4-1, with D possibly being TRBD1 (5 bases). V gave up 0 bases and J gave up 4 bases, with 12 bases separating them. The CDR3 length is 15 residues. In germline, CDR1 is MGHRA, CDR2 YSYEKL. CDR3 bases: TGCGCCAGCAGCCAAGAATTGGGGCTGGTCTATGGCTACACCTTC. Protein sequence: CASSQELGLVYGYTF.

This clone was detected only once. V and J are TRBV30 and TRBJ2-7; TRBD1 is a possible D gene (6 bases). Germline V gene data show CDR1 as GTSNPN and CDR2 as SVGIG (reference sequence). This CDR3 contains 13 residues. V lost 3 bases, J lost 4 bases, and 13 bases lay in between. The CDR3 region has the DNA TGTGCCTGGAGCGGCGACAGGCGTTACGAGCAGTACTTC. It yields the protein CAWSGDRRYEQYF.